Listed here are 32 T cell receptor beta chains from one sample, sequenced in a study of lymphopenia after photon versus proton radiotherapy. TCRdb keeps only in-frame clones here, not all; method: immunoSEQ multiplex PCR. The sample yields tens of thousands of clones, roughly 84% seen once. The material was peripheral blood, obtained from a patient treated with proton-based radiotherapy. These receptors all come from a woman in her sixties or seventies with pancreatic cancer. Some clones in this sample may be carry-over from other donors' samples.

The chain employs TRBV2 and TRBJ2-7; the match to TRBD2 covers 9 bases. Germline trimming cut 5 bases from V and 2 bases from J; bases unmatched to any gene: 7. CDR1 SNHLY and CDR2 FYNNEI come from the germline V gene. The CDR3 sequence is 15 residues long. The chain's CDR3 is CASSPTSGPTYEQYF. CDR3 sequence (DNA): TGTGCCAGCAGTCCGACTAGCGGACCCACCTACGAGCAGTACTTC.

The CDR3 loop is CASSYSSETQYF. In nucleotides, the CDR3 is TGTGCCAGCAGTTACTCCTCAGAGACCCAGTACTTC. The rearrangement joins TRBV6-6 to TRBJ2-5; D unclear. V was trimmed by 0 bases and J by 4 bases, leaving 3 bases between them. From germline, CDR1 is MNHNY and CDR2 SVGAGI (reference sequence). This CDR3 has 12 amino acids.

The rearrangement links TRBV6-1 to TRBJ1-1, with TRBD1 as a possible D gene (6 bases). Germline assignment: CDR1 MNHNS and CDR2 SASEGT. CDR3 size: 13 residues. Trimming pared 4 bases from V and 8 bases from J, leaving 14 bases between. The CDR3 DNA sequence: TGTGCCAGCAGTGGAAGAACAGGGAGAGAAGCTTTCTTT. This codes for CASSGRTGREAFF.

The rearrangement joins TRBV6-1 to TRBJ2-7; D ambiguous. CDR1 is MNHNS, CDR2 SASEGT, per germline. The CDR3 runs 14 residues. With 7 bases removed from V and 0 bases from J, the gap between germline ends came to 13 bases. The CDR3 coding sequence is TGTGCCAGCATTAATGGGCACTTCTCCTACGAGCAGTACTTC. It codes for CASINGHFSYEQYF.

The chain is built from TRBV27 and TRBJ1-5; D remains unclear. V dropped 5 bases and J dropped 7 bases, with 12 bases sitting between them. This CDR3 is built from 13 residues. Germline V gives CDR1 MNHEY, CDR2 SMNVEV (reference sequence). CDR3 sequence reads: CASSPREGQPQHF. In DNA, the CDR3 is TGTGCCAGCAGTCCAAGAGAGGGCCAGCCCCAGCATTTT.

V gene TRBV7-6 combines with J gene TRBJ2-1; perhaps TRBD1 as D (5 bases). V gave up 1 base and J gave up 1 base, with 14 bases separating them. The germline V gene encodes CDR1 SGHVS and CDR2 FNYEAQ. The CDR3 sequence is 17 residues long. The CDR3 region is CASSLDVPSGSYNEQFF. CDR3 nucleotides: TGTGCCAGCAGCTTAGATGTCCCCTCAGGGTCCTACAATGAGCAGTTCTTC.

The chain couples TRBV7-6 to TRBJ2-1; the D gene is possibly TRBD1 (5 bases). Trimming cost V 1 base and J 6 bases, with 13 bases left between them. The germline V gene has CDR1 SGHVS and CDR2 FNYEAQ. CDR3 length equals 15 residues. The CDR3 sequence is CASSLDIRVSNEQFF. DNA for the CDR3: TGTGCCAGCAGCTTAGATATCAGGGTGAGCAATGAGCAGTTCTTC.

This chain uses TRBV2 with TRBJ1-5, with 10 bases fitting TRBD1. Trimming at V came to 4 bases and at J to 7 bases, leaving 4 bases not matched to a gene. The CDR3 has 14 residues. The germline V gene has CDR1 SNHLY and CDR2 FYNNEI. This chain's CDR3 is CASSGTGGEQPQHF. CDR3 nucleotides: TGTGCCAGCAGTGGGACAGGGGGAGAACAGCCCCAGCATTTT.

The CDR3 protein is CASSLGLAGGNTDTQYF. In nucleotides, the CDR3 is TGTGCCAGCAGTTTAGGTCTAGCGGGAGGCAACACAGATACGCAGTATTTT. The J gene is TRBJ2-3, the V gene TRBV28, with 11 bases matching TRBD2. CDR1 MDHEN and CDR2 SYDVKM come from the germline V gene. This CDR3 comprises 17 residues. Germline trimming cut 2 bases from V and 2 bases from J; bases unmatched to any gene: 6.

This CDR3 reads CASSQDAAGGPYNEQFF. The CDR3, as DNA: TGCGCCAGCAGCCAAGATGCAGCGGGAGGACCCTACAATGAGCAGTTCTTC. This chain joins TRBV4-3 and TRBJ2-1; 9 positions match TRBD2. CDR1 LGHNA and CDR2 YSLEER come from the germline V gene. The junction had 5 bases not matched to a gene; V was cut back by 0 bases and J by 2 bases. This CDR3 has 17 amino acids.

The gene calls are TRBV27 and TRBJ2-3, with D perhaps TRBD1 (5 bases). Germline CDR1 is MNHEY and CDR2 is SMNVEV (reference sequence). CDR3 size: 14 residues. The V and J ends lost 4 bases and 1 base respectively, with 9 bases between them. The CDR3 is CASSSDIGTDTQYF. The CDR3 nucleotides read TGTGCCAGCAGTTCGGACATCGGCACAGATACGCAGTATTTT.

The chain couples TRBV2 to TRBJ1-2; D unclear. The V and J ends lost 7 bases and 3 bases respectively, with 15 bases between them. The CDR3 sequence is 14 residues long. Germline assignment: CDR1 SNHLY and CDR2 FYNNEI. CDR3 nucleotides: TGTGCCAGCAAGAAGGAGGCGGGGTACTATGGCTACACCTTC. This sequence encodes CASKKEAGYYGYTF.

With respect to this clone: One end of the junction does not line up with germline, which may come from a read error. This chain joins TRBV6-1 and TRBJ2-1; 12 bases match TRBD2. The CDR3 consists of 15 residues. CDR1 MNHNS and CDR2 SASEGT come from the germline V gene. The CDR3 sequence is CAGSERTSGINEQFF. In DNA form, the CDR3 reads TGTGCCGGCAGTGAAAGGACTAGCGGGATCAATGAGCAGTTCTTC.

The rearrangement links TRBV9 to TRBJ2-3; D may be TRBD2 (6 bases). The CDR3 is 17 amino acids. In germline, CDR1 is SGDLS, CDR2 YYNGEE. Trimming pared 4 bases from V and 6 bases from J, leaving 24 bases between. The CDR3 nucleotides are TGTGCCAGCAGCCCACCGGACCGGGACTTCGCACGGGATACGCAGTATTTT. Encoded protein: CASSPPDRDFARDTQYF.

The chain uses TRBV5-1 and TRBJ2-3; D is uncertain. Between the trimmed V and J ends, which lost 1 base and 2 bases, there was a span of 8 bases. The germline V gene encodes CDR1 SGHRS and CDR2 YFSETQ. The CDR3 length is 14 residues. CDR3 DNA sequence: TGCGCCAGCAGCTTGATGGGTAACACAGATACGCAGTATTTT. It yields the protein CASSLMGNTDTQYF.

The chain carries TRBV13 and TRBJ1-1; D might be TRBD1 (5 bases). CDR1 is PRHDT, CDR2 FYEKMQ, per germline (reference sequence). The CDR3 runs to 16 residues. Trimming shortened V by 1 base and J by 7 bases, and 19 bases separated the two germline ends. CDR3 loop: CASSLVVGGSGYEAFF. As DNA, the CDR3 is TGTGCCAGCAGCTTAGTTGTTGGGGGGTCAGGATATGAAGCTTTCTTT. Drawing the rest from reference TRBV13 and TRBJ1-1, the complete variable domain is AAGVIQSPRHLIKEKRETATLKCYPIPRHDTVYWYQQGPGQDPQFLISFYEKMQSDKGSIPDRFSAQQFSDYHSELNMSSLELGDSALYFCASSLVVGGSGYEAFFGQGTRLTVV.

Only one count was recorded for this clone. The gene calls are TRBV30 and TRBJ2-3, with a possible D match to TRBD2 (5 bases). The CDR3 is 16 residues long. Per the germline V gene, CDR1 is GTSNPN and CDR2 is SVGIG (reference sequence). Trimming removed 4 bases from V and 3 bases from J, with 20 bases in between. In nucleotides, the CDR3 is TGTGCCTGGAACGGTGCTAGCCAAATCGGAACAGATACGCAGTATTTT. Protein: CAWNGASQIGTDTQYF.

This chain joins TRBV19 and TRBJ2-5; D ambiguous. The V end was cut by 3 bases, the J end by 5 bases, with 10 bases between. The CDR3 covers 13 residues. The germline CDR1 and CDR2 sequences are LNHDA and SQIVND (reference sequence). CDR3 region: CASSIEVGETQYF. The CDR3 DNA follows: TGTGCCAGTAGTATCGAGGTTGGTGAGACCCAGTACTTC.

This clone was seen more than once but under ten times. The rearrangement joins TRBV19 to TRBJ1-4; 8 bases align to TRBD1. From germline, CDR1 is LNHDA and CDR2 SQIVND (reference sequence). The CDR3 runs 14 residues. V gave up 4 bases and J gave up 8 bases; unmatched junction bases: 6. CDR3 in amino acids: CASSTTGTGEKLFF. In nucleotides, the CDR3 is TGTGCCAGTAGTACCACCGGGACAGGAGAAAAACTGTTTTTT.

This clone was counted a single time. CDR3 bases: TGTGCCAGCAGCCCCTCCTTAGGGGCCGGGGAGCTGTTTTTT. Translating it yields CASSPSLGAGELFF. The rearrangement uses TRBV28 and TRBJ2-2; TRBD1 might be the D (5 bases). Germline V gene lookup returns CDR1 MDHEN and CDR2 SYDVKM. The CDR3 is 14 residues long. V lost 6 bases to trimming and J lost 6 bases, with 14 bases between them. Looking up the rest from reference TRBV28 and TRBJ2-2 gives the full variable domain: DVKVTQSSRYLVKRTGEKVFLECVQDMDHENMFWYRQDPGLGLRLIYFSYDVKMKEKGDIPEGYSVSREKKERFSLILESASTNQTSMYLCASSPSLGAGELFFGEGSRLTVL.

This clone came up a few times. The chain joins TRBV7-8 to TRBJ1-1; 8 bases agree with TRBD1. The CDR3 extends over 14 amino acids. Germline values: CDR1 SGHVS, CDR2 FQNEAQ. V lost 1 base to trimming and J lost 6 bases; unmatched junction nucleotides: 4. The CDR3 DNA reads TGTGCCAGCAGCTTAGGGACAGGGACGGCTGAAGCTTTCTTT. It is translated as CASSLGTGTAEAFF.

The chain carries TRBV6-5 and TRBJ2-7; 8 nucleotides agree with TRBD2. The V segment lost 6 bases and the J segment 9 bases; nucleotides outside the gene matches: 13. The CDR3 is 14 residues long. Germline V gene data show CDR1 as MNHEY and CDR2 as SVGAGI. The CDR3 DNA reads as TGTGCCAGCAGCCAGACTAGCGCGACAACGTTGCAGTACTTC. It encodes CASSQTSATTLQYF.

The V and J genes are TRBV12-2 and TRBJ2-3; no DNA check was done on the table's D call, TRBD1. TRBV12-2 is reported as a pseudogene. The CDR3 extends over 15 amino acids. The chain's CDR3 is CASRLEDTLTDTQYF. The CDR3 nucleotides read TGTGCAAGTCGCTTAGAGGACACCCTCACAGATACGCAGTATTTT.

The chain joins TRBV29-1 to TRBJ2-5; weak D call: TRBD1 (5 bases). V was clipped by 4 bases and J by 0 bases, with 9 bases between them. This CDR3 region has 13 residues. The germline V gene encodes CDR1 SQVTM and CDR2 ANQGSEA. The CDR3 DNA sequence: TGCAGCGTTGCTGACAGCAACCAAGAGACCCAGTACTTC. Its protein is CSVADSNQETQYF.

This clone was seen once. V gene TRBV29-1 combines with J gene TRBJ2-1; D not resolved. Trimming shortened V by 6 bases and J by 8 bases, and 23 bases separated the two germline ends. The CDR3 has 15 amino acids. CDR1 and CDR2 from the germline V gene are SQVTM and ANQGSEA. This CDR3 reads CSVFPDPARGDEQFF. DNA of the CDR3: TGCAGCGTCTTTCCCGATCCTGCCAGAGGCGATGAGCAGTTCTTC.

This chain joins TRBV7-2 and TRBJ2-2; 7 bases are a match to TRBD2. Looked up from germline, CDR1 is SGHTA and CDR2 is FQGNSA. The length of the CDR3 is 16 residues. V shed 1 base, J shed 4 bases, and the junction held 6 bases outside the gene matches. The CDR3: CASSLGSGGFTGELFF. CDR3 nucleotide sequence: TGTGCCAGCAGCTTAGGATCGGGAGGTTTCACCGGGGAGCTGTTTTTT.

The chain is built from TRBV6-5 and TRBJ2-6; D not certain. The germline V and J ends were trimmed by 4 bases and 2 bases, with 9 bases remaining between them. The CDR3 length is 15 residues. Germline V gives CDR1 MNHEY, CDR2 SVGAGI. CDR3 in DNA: TGTGCCAGCAGTTTCGGCTGGGCTGGGGCCAACGTCCTGACTTTC. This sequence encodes CASSFGWAGANVLTF.

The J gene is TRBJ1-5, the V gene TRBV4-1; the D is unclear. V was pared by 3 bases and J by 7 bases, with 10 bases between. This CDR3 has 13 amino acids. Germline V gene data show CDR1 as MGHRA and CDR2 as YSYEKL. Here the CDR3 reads CASSQDRRQPQHF. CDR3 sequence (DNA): TGCGCCAGCAGCCAGGATCGACGGCAGCCCCAGCATTTT.

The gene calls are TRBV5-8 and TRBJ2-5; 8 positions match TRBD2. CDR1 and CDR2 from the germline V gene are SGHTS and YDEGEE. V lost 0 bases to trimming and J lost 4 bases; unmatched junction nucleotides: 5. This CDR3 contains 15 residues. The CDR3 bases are TGTGCCAGCAGCTTGGCTGGTCTAGCGGGAGAGACCCAGTACTTC. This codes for CASSLAGLAGETQYF.

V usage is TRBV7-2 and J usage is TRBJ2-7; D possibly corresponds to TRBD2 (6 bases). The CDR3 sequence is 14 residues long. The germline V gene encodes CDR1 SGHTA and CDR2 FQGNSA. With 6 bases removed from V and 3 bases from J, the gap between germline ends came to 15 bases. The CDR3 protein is CASSRDSKLYEQYF. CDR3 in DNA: TGTGCCAGCAGTCGGGACTCCAAGCTCTACGAGCAGTACTTC.

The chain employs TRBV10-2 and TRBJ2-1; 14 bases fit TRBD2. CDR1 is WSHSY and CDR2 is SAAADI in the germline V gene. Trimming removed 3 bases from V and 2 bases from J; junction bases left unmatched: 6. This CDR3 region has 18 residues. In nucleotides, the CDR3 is TGCGCCAGCAGTGACCCGGGACTAGCGGGAGCCGCCTACAATGAGCAGTTCTTC. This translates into CASSDPGLAGAAYNEQFF.

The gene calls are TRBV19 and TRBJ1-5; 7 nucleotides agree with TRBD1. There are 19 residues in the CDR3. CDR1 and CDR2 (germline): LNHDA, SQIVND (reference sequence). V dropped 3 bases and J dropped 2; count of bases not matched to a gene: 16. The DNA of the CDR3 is TGTGCCAGTAGTATGTACGCCCCCGGACAGGTTCGTCGCAATCAGCCCCAGCATTTT. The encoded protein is CASSMYAPGQVRRNQPQHF.